The next 21 T cell receptor beta chains were all read from a single sample in a study of T-cell memory formation after mild COVID-19. TCRdb reanalysed the 5' RACE reads using MiXCR and keeps one entry per CDR3 protein. This table holds 58,000 or so distinct CDR3 sequences, around a quarter found once. Input material: PBMCs or a T cell subset sorted from them (not recorded which). The source is a young man who had mild COVID-19 (a few samples of this study predate the infection). Cell type and time point are not known.

This clonotype was recorded once. This CDR3 is CSVPTGGETQYF. The DNA of the CDR3 is TGCAGCGTTCCCACCGGGGGCGAGACCCAGTACTTC. The chain couples TRBV29-1 to TRBJ2-5, with D perhaps being TRBD1 or TRBD2 (6 bases each). Per the germline V gene, CDR1 is SQVTM and CDR2 is ANQGSEA. The CDR3 is made up of 12 amino acids. Trimming took off 5 bases at V and 5 bases at J, with 12 bases between the two ends.

This chain joins TRBV6-6 and TRBJ1-2; possibly TRBD1 for D (6 bases). The germline V gene encodes CDR1 MNHNY and CDR2 SVGAGI (reference sequence). This CDR3 spans 16 amino acids. V lost 2 bases, J lost 2 bases, and 15 bases lay in between. The DNA of the CDR3 is TGTGCCAGCAGTTACCTAGGGGGTGCCGGGAACTATGGCTACACCTTC. The encoded protein is CASSYLGGAGNYGYTF.

CDR3 in DNA: TGCAGTGCTTGTCCGGAACTAGCGGGGGTTGAGACCCAGTACTTC. Translated, it gives CSACPELAGVETQYF. This sequence joins TRBV20-1 and TRBJ2-5, with TRBD2 matching 11 bases. This CDR3 spans 15 amino acids. Trimming cost V 5 bases and J 5 bases; bases outside gene matches: 10. Per the germline V gene, CDR1 is DFQATT and CDR2 is SNEGSKA (reference sequence).

Only a few counts were recorded for this clonotype. The chain couples TRBV24-1 to TRBJ2-1, with 7 bases matching TRBD1. V trimming: 12 bases; J trimming: 0 bases; junction bases outside the gene matches: 4. CDR3 length equals 13 residues. CDR1 KGHDR and CDR2 SFDVKD come from the germline V gene. The CDR3 loop is CAVRDSSYNEQFF. The CDR3, as DNA: TGTGCCGTTCGGGACAGCTCCTACAATGAGCAGTTCTTC.

The table lists this clonotype with a few counts. V gene TRBV10-3 combines with J gene TRBJ2-3; 10 nucleotides agree with TRBD2. With V trimmed by 4 bases and J by 5 bases, 6 bases remained unmatched. Germline CDR1 is ENHRY and CDR2 is SYGVKD. CDR3 size: 15 residues. DNA of the CDR3: TGTGCCATCAGTGGAACTAGCGGGGCTTTAGATACGCAGTATTTT. Translation gives CAISGTSGALDTQYF.

This clonotype showed up many times. The chain uses TRBV20-1 and TRBJ2-7; TRBD2 aligns across 10 bases. With 3 bases clipped from V and 6 bases from J, the junction kept 11 bases outside the gene matches. CDR3 length: 15 residues. Per germline, CDR1 DFQATT and CDR2 SNEGSKA (reference sequence). The DNA of the CDR3 is TGCAGTGCTAGGGATTCGGGACTAGCGCCTCGCGAGCAGTACTTC. Protein: CSARDSGLAPREQYF.

J is TRBJ2-1 and V is TRBV10-3; a possible D gene is TRBD2 (7 bases). The CDR3 is 19 amino acids. CDR1 and CDR2 (germline): ENHRY, SYGVKD. V gave up 3 bases and J gave up 5 bases, with 26 bases separating them. CDR3: CAISDSGLRGPGSDNEQFF. The DNA for the CDR3 is TGTGCCATCAGTGATTCAGGACTGCGGGGGCCGGGTTCCGACAATGAGCAGTTCTTC.

The V and J genes are TRBV11-2 and TRBJ2-1; TRBD1 matches 7 bases. The CDR3 sequence is 14 residues long. V shed 2 bases and J 5 bases; nucleotides not matched to a gene: 3. Germline CDR1 SGHAT, CDR2 FQNNGV. Here the CDR3 reads CASSLQGEDNEQFF. The DNA for the CDR3 is TGTGCCAGCAGCTTACAGGGGGAAGACAATGAGCAGTTCTTC. Complete variable domain (other parts from reference TRBV11-2 and TRBJ2-1): EAGVAQSPRYKIIEKRQSVAFWCNPISGHATLYWYQQILGQGPKLLIQFQNNGVVDDSQLPKDRFSAERLKGVDSTLKIQPAKLEDSAVYLCASSLQGEDNEQFFGPGTRLTVL.

J is TRBJ2-3 and V is TRBV29-1, with no clear D. The germline V gene has CDR1 SQVTM and CDR2 ANQGSEA. The CDR3 covers 13 residues. Trimming shortened V by 0 bases and J by 10 bases, and 14 bases separated the two germline ends. The CDR3 region is CSVEELGPRAQYF. The CDR3 DNA follows: TGCAGCGTTGAAGAGCTGGGTCCCCGGGCGCAGTATTTT.

The chain employs TRBV4-3 and TRBJ2-6; tentatively, D is TRBD1 (5 bases). V shed 3 bases and J shed 2 bases, with 8 bases lying between them. Germline V lookup: CDR1 LGHNA, CDR2 YSLEER. The CDR3 is 15 residues long. The CDR3: CASSHQGAGANVLTF. In DNA, the CDR3 is TGCGCCAGCAGCCACCAGGGCGCTGGGGCCAACGTCCTGACTTTC.

V is TRBV6-5 and J is TRBJ2-4; perhaps D is TRBD1 or TRBD2 (5 bases each). Trimming shortened V by 6 bases and J by 7 bases, and 16 bases separated the two germline ends. CDR1 is MNHEY and CDR2 is SVGAGI in the germline V gene. This CDR3 region has 14 residues. As DNA, the CDR3 is TGTGCCAGCAGCCCCTCGGCCGAGGGGAACATTCAGTACTTC. It translates to CASSPSAEGNIQYF.

This clonotype is classed as medium-sized. The chain links TRBV7-2 to TRBJ2-3; D gene unclear. The germline gives CDR1 SGHTA, CDR2 FQGNSA. V lost 4 bases to trimming and J lost 1 base, with 12 bases between them. The CDR3 covers 15 residues. The CDR3 DNA is TGTGCCAGCAGCTCCGATAGCATGGGCACAGATACGCAGTATTTT. As protein: CASSSDSMGTDTQYF. The complete variable domain, with remaining parts taken from reference TRBV7-2 and TRBJ2-3, reads GAGVSQSPSNKVTEKGKDVELRCDPISGHTALYWYRQSLGQGLEFLIYFQGNSAPDKSGLPSDRFSAERTGGSVSTLTIQRTQQEDSAVYLCASSSDSMGTDTQYFGPGTRLTVL.

The chain links TRBV7-9 to TRBJ2-7; D is possibly TRBD2 (5 bases). CDR1 and CDR2 (germline): SEHNR, FQNEAQ (reference sequence). V was pared by 5 bases and J by 1 base, with 12 bases between. The CDR3 runs 14 residues. CDR3 protein: CASSHPTGSYEQYF. CDR3 nucleotide sequence: TGTGCCAGCAGCCATCCGACGGGGTCCTACGAGCAGTACTTC.

The chain recombines TRBV12-3 or TRBV12-4 with TRBJ2-7; possible D gene TRBD2, 7 bases. Trimming left V 3 bases short and J 5 bases short, with 11 bases between. CDR3 size: 13 residues. The DNA for the CDR3 is TGTGCCAGCAGTTTTGGGGGGGCCCACGAGCAGTACTTC. Residues: CASSFGGAHEQYF.

This clonotype was seen a handful of times. Germline and junction disagree at one end, which may indicate a read error. The chain combines TRBV7-7 with TRBJ2-3; 13 positions match TRBD2. The CDR3 length is 17 residues. Germline V gene data show CDR1 as SSHAT and CDR2 as FNYEAQ (reference sequence). In DNA form, the CDR3 reads TGTGCTAGCAGCCGACTAGCGGGGGGCCTCCTCACAGATACGCAGTATTTT. Amino acid sequence: CASSRLAGGLLTDTQYF. The full variable domain, its missing parts supplied by reference TRBV7-7 and TRBJ2-3, is GAGVSQSPRYKVTKRGQDVTLRCDPISSHATLYWYQQALGQGPEFLTYFNYEAQPDKSGLPSDRFSAERPEGSISTLTIQRTEQRDSAMYRCASSRLAGGLLTDTQYFGPGTRLTVL.

The chain has TRBV9 and TRBJ1-5; tentatively, D is TRBD1 (5 bases). Germline V gene lookup returns CDR1 SGDLS and CDR2 YYNGEE. The CDR3 totals 15 residues. Trimming shortened V by 4 bases and J by 0 bases, and 11 bases separated the two germline ends. DNA of the CDR3: TGTGCCAGCAGCCAGGGAGCCGGTAGCAATCAGCCCCAGCATTTT. Its protein is CASSQGAGSNQPQHF.

In this sample, this clonotype turned up a few times. The chain is built from TRBV7-3 and TRBJ1-1; D unclear. The V end lost 1 base, the J end lost 4 bases, and 16 bases lay between the germline ends. This CDR3 is built from 16 residues. The germline gives CDR1 SGHTA, CDR2 FQGTGA. Here the CDR3 reads CASSLIRTRQFTEAFF. The CDR3 DNA follows: TGTGCCAGCAGCTTAATAAGGACCCGCCAATTCACTGAAGCTTTCTTT.

This clonotype occurred a few times. This chain links TRBV7-3 with TRBJ2-1; a weak D match, TRBD2 (6 bases). From germline, CDR1 is SGHTA and CDR2 FQGTGA. The CDR3 is made up of 15 amino acids. The germline V and J ends were trimmed by 1 base and 3 bases, with 10 bases remaining between them. DNA for the CDR3: TGTGCCAGCAGCTTAAGGGCTAGCGTCTACAATGAGCAGTTCTTC. Translated, it gives CASSLRASVYNEQFF.

The rearrangement uses TRBV18 and TRBJ2-7, with 9 bases aligning to TRBD1. The V gene end was trimmed by 2 bases and the J gene end by 2 bases; junction bases not matched to a gene: 4. The CDR3 loop spans 15 amino acids. Per the germline V gene, CDR1 is KGHSH and CDR2 is LQKENI. CDR3 DNA: TGTGCCAGCTCACCAGGGGGACAGGGCACCTACGAGCAGTACTTC. It specifies CASSPGGQGTYEQYF.

This clonotype was found a few times. This chain joins TRBV15 and TRBJ2-2; D is possibly TRBD1 or TRBD2 (5 bases each). Trimming shortened V by 0 bases and J by 4 bases, and 18 bases separated the two germline ends. This CDR3 contains 18 residues. CDR1 is LNHNV, CDR2 YYDKDF, per germline (reference sequence). The CDR3 protein is CATSREGVNRRFTGELFF. CDR3 nucleotide sequence: TGTGCCACCAGCAGAGAGGGAGTTAACAGGAGGTTCACCGGGGAGCTGTTTTTT.

The chain recombines TRBV20-1 with TRBJ2-1; 8 bases align to TRBD2. With V trimmed by 1 base and J by 0 bases, 17 bases remained unmatched. Germline CDR1 is DFQATT and CDR2 is SNEGSKA (reference sequence). The CDR3 extends over 20 amino acids. CDR3 sequence: CSARARTKTGTRPSYNEQFF. CDR3 nucleotides: TGCAGTGCTAGAGCTCGGACGAAAACCGGGACTAGACCCTCCTACAATGAGCAGTTCTTC.